Sequencing of this T cell receptor (beta chain) was carried out in a study of T cell responses to AZD1222 COVID-19 vaccine. The study, taken as a whole, reports: Donors skewed white British and female; clonal diversity was possibly underestimated. Unmutated variant regions reportedly attract nearly half of all spike-specific TCRs. Repertoire sampling happened only post peak T cell response. Distributed over spike, vaccine-associated CD4 TCRs predominated at 160-218 and 743-854.

Some clones are missing from TCRdb's copy, which holds only in-frame ones; the method was immunoSEQ multiplex PCR. The data hold approximately 140,000 clones, with 91% observed a single time. V was clipped by 1 base and J by 1 base; unmatched bases: 7. Per germline, CDR1 SGHAT and CDR2 FQNNGV. The CDR3 has 17 residues. This clone has more than one count but fewer than ten. What it binds is unknown. The chain recombines TRBV11-2 with TRBJ2-3; 8 bases line up with TRBD2. Material: peripheral blood, obtained on day 0 of AZD1222 vaccination. The origin of this receptor is an adult in good health. The CDR3 bases are TGTGCCAGCAGCTTAGCCGGGAGGGCCTTTCGCACAGATACGCAGTATTTT. Its translation is CASSLAGRAFRTDTQYF.